The clone carrying this T cell receptor (beta chain) appeared a few times. From germline, CDR1 is SGDLS and CDR2 YYNGEE. This CDR3 is 13 amino acids long. The V end was cut by 4 bases, the J end by 0 bases, with 7 bases between. TCRdb's table, derived via immunoSEQ multiplex PCR, lists solely in-frame clones and lacks some. Of about 120,000 clones listed, about 88% are singletons. The data belong to a study of blood T cell repertoires in COVID-19. On the study more broadly: COVID-19 samples collected from the United States, Italy and Spain covered acute and convalescent phases.

Material for sequencing was peripheral blood. V usage is TRBV9 and J usage is TRBJ1-1; D is ambiguous. The receptor comes from a man aged 40-55 years with acute or convalescent COVID-19. The chain's CDR3 is CASSRGMNTEAFF. Written as DNA, the CDR3 is TGTGCCAGCAGCCGAGGCATGAACACTGAAGCTTTCTTT.